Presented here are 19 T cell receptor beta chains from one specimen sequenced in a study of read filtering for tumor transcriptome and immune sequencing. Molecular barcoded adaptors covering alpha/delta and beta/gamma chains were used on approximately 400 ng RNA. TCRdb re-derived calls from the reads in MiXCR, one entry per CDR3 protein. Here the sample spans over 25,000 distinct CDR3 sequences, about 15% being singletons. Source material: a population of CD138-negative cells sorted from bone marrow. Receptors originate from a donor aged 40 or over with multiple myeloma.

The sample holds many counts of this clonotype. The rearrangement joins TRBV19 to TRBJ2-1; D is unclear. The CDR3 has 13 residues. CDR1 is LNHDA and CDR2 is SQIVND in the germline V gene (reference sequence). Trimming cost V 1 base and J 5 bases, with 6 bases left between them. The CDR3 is CASSIGVDNEQFF. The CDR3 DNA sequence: TGTGCCAGTAGTATAGGGGTGGACAATGAGCAGTTCTTC.

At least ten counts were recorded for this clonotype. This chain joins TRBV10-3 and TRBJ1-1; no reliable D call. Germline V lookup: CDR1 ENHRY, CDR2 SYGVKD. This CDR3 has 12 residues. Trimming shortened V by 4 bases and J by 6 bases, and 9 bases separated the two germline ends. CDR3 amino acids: CAISGTYSEAFF. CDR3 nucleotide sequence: TGTGCCATCAGTGGGACTTACTCTGAAGCTTTCTTT.

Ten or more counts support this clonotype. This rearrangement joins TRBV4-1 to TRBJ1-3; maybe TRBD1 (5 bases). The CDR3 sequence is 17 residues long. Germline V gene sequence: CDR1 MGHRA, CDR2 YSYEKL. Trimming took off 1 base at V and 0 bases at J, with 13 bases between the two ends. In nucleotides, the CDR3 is TGCGCCAGCAGCCAAGCTTGGGGCCGCACCTCTGGAAACACCATATATTTT. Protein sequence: CASSQAWGRTSGNTIYF.

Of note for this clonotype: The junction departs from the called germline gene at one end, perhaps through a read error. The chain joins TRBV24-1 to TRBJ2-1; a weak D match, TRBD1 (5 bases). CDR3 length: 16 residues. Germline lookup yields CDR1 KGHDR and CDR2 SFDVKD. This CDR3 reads CATSEEPGIVYNERFF. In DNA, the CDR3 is TGTGCCACCAGTGAAGAGCCAGGGATCGTTTACAATGAGCGGTTCTTC.

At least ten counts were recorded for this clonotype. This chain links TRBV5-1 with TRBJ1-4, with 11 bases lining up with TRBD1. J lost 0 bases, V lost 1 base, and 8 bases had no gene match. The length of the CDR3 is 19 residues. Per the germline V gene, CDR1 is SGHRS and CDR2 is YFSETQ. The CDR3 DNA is TGCGCCAGCAGCTTGCAAATCCCGGGACAGGGGGCAACTAATGAAAAACTGTTTTTT. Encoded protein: CASSLQIPGQGATNEKLFF. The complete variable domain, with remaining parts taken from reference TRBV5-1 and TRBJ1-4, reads KAGVTQTPRYLIKTRGQQVTLSCSPISGHRSVSWYQQTPGQGLQFLFEYFSETQRNKGNFPGRFSGRQFSNSRSEMNVSTLELGDSALYLCASSLQIPGQGATNEKLFFGSGTQLSVL.

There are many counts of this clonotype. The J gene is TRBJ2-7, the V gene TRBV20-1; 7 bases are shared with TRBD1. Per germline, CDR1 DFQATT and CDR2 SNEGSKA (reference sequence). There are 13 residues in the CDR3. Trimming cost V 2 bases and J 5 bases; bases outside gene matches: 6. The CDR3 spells CSARPKTGDEQYF. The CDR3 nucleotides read TGCAGTGCTAGACCCAAAACAGGGGACGAGCAGTACTTC.

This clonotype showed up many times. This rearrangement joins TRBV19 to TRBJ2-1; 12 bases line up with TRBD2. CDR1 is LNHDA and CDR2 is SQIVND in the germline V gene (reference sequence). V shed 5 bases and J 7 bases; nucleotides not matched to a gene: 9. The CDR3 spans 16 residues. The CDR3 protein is CASSLAGGAGWNEQFF. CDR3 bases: TGTGCCAGTAGTCTAGCGGGAGGGGCCGGCTGGAATGAGCAGTTCTTC.

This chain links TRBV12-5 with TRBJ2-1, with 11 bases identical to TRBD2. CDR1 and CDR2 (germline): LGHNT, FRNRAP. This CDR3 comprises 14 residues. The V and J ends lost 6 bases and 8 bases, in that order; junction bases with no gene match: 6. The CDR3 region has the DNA TGTGCTAGTGGCTCTGGTAGCGGGAGGGATGAGCAGTTCTTC. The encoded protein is CASGSGSGRDEQFF.

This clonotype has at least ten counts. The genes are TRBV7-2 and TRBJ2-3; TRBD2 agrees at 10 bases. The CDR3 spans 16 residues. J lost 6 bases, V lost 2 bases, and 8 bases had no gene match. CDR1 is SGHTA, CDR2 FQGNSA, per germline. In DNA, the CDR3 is TGTGCCAGCAGCTTAACACCCCTAGCGGGGGTGGATACGCAGTATTTT. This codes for CASSLTPLAGVDTQYF. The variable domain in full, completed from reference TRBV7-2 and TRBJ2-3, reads GAGVSQSPSNKVTEKGKDVELRCDPISGHTALYWYRQSLGQGLEFLIYFQGNSAPDKSGLPSDRFSAERTGGSVSTLTIQRTQQEDSAVYLCASSLTPLAGVDTQYFGPGTRLTVL.

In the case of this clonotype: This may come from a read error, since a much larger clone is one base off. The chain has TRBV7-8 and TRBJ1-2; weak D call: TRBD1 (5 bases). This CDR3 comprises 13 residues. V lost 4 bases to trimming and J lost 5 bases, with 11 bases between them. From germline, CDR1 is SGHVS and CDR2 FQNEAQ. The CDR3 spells CASSWAGKYGYTF. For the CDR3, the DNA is TGTGCCAGCAGCTGGGCAGGGAAATATGGCTACACCTTC.

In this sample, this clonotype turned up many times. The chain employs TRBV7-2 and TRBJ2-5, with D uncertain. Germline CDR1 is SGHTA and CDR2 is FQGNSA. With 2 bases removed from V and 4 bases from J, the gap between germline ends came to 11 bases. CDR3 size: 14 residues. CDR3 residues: CASSLSGSTETQYF. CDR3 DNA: TGTGCCAGCAGCTTATCTGGGTCCACAGAGACCCAGTACTTC. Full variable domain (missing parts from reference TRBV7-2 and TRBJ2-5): GAGVSQSPSNKVTEKGKDVELRCDPISGHTALYWYRQSLGQGLEFLIYFQGNSAPDKSGLPSDRFSAERTGGSVSTLTIQRTQQEDSAVYLCASSLSGSTETQYFGPGTRLLVL.

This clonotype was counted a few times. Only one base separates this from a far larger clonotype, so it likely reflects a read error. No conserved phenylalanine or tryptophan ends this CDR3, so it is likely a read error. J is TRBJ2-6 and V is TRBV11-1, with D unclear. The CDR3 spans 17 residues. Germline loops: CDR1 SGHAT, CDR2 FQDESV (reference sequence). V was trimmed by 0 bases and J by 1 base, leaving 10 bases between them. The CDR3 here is CASSLAGRHSGANVLTL. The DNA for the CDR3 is TGTGCCAGCAGCTTAGCCGGGCGCCATTCTGGGGCCAACGTCCTGACTCTC.

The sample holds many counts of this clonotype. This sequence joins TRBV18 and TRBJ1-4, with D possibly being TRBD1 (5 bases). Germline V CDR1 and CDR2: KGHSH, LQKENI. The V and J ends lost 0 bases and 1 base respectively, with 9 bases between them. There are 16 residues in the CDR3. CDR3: CASSPPAQGTNEKLFF. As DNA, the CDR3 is TGTGCCAGCTCACCACCGGCCCAGGGAACTAATGAAAAACTGTTTTTT.

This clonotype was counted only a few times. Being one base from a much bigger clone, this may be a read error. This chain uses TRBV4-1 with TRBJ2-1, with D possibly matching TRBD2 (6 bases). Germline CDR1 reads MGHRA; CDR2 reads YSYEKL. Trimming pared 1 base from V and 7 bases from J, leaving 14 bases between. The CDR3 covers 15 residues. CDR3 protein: CASSQGVPGRNEQFF. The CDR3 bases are TGCGCCAGCAGCCAAGGGGTTCCGGGGAGGAATGAGCAGTTCTTC.

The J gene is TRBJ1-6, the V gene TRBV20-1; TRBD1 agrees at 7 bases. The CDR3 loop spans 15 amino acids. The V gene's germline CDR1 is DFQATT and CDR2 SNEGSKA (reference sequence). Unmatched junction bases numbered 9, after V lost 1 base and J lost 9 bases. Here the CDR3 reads CSARARQGQTSPLHF. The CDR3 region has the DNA TGCAGTGCTAGAGCCCGACAGGGTCAAACTTCACCCCTCCACTTT.

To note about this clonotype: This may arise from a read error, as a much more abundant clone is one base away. The CDR3 DNA sequence: TGTGCCAGCAGCTCTACATTGCCCTACGGGCAGTACTTC. Amino acid sequence: CASSSTLPYGQYF. The chain joins TRBV7-6 to TRBJ2-7; unclear D gene. Germline-derived CDR1 and CDR2 are SGHVS and FNYEAQ. The CDR3 totals 13 residues.

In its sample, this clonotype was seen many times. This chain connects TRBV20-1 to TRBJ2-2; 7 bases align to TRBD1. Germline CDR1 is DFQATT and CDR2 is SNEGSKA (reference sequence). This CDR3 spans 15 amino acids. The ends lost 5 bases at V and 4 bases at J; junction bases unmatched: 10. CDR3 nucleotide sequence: TGCAGTGCTGAGCGAGGGCAGGGGGTCACCGGGGAGCTGTTTTTT. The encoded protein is CSAERGQGVTGELFF.

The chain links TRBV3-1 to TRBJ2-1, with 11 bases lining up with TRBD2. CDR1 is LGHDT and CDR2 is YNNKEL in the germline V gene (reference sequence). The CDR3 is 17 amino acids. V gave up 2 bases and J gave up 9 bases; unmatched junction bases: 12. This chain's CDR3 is CASSQLAGGPRPSEQFF. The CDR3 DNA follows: TGTGCCAGCAGCCAACTAGCGGGAGGTCCTAGGCCCAGTGAGCAGTTCTTC.

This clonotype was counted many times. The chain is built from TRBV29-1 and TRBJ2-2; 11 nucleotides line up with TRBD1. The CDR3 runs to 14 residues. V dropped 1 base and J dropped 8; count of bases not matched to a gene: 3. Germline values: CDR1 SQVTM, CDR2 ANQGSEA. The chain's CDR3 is CSVEADRGLGELFF. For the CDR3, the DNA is TGCAGCGTTGAAGCGGACAGGGGGCTTGGGGAGCTGTTTTTT.